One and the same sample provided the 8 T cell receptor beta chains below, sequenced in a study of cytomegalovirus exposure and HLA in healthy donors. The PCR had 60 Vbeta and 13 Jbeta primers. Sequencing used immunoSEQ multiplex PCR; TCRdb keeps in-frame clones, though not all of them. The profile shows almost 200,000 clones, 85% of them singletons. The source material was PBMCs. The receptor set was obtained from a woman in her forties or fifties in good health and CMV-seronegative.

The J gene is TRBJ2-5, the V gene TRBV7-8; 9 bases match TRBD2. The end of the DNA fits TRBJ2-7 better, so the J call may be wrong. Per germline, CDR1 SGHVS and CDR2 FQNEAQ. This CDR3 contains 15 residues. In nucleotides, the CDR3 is TGTGCCAGCAGCTTCAGTGCGGGAGGGATATACGAGCAGTACTTC. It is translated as CASSFSAGGIYEQYF.

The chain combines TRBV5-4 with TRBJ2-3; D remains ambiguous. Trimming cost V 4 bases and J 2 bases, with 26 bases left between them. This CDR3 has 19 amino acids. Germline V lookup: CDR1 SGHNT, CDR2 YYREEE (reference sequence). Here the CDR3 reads CASSNKSTSRLSSTDTQYF. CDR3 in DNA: TGTGCCAGCAGCAATAAATCTACGTCGAGACTCAGCTCCACAGATACGCAGTATTTT.

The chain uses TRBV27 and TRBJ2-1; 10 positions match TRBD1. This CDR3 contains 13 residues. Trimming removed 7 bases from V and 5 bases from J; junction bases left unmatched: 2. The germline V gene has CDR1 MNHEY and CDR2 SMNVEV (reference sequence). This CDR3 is CASNDRGHNEQFF. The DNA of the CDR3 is TGTGCCAGCAATGACAGGGGGCACAATGAGCAGTTCTTC.

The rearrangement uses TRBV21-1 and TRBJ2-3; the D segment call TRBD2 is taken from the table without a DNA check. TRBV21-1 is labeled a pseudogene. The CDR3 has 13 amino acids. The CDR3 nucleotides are TGTGCCAGCCAGAAAGCGGGAACAGATACGCAGTATTTT. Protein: CASQKAGTDTQYF.

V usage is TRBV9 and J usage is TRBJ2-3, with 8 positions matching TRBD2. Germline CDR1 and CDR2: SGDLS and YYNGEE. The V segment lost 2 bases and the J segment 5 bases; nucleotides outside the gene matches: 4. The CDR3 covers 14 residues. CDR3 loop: CASSVQTSGDTQYF. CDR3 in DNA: TGTGCCAGCAGCGTCCAAACTAGCGGAGATACGCAGTATTTT.

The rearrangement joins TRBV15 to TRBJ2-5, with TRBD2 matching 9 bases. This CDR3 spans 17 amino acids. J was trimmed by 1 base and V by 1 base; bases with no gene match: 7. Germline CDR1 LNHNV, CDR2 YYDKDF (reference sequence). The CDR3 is CATSRGRLADIQETQYF. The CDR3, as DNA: TGTGCCACCAGCAGAGGGAGACTAGCGGATATCCAAGAGACCCAGTACTTC.

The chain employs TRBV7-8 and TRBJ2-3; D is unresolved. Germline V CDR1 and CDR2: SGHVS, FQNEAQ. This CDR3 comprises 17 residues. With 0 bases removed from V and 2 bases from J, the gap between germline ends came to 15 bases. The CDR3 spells CASSLALVAVVTDTQYF. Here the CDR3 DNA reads TGTGCCAGCAGCTTAGCGCTAGTAGCTGTAGTCACAGATACGCAGTATTTT.

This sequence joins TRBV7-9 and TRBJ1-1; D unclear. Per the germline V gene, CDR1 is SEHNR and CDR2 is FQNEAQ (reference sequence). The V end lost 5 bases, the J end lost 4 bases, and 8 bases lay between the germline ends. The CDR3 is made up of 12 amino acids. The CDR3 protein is CASSLSRTEAFF. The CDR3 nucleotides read TGTGCCAGCAGCCTCAGTCGCACTGAAGCTTTCTTT.